This TCR beta chain comes out of a study of shared clonotypes between healthy human individuals. Repertoires were generated with immunoSEQ multiplex PCR, while TCRdb's copy carries only in-frame clones and drops some. The repertoire holds under 1,100,000 clones, with about 75% as singletons. Material: memory CD4+ T cells sorted from blood. Described subset: CD45RA-negative fraction. This receptor was identified in a man aged 18 to 35 in good health.

The CDR3 loop is CASSRPGGEHQPQHF. The CDR3 DNA reads TGTGCCAGCAGTAGACCTGGGGGTGAACACCAGCCCCAGCATTTT. The chain links TRBV6-6 to TRBJ1-5, with a possible D match to TRBD1 (5 bases). The CDR3 sequence is 15 residues long. The germline gives CDR1 MNHNY, CDR2 SVGAGI (reference sequence). The ends were cut back, 5 bases at V and 7 bases at J, with 18 bases in the middle.